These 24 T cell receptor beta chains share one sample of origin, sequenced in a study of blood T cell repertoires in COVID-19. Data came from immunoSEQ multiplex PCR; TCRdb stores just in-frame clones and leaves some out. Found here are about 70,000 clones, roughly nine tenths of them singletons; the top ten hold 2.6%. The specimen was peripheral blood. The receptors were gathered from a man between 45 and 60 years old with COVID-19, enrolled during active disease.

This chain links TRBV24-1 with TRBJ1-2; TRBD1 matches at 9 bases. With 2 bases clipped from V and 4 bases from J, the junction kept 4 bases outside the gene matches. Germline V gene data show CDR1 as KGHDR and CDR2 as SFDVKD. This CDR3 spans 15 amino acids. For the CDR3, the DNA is TGTGCCACCAGTGATTCCGGGACAGGGAGCTATGGCTACACCTTC. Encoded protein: CATSDSGTGSYGYTF.

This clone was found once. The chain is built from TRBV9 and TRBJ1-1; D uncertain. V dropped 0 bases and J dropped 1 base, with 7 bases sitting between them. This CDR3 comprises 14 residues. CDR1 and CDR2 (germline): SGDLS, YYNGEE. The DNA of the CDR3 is TGTGCCAGCAGCGTAGGGCAGAAGAACACTGAAGCTTTCTTT. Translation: CASSVGQKNTEAFF.

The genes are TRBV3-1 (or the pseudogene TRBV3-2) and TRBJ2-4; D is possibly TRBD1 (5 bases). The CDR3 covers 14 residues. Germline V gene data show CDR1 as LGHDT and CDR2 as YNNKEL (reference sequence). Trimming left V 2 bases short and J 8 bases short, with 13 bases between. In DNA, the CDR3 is TGTGCCAGCAGCCAACCTTTACAGGCAGACATTCAGTACTTC. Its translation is CASSQPLQADIQYF.

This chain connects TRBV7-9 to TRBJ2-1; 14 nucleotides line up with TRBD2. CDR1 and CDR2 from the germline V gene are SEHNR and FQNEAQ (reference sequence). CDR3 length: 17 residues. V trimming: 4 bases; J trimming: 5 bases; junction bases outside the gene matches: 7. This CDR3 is CASSSAGTSGSDNEQFF. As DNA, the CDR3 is TGTGCCAGCAGCTCCGCCGGGACTAGCGGGAGCGACAATGAGCAGTTCTTC.

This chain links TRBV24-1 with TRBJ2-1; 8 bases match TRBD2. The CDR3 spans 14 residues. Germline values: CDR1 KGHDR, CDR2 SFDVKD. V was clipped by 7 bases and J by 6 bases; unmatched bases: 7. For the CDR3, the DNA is TGTGCCACCAGCGACGGGACTAGTATCAATGAGCAGTTCTTC. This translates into CATSDGTSINEQFF.

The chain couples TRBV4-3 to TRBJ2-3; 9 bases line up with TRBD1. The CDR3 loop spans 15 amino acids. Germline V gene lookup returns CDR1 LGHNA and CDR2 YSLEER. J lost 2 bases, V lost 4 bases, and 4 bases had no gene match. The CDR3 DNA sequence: TGCGCCAGCAGCCCCGGACAGGGGAACACAGATACGCAGTATTTT. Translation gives CASSPGQGNTDTQYF.

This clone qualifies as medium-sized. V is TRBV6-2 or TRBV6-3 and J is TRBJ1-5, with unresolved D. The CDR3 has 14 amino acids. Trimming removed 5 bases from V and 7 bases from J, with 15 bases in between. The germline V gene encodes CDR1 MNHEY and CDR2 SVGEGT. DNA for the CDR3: TGTGCCAGCAGTGATGGAGGTGGCGGGCAGCCCCAGCATTTT. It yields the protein CASSDGGGGQPQHF.

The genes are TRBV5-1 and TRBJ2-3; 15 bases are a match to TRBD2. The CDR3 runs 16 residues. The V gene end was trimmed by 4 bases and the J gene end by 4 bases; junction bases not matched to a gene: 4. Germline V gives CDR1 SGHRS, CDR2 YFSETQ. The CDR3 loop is CASSMGLAGGADTQYF. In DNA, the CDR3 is TGCGCCAGCAGCATGGGACTAGCGGGAGGAGCAGATACGCAGTATTTT.

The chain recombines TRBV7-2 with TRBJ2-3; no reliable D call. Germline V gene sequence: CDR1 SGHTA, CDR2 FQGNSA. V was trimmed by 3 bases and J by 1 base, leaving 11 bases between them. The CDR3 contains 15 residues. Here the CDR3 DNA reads TGTGCCAGCAGCTTCTCGCAGGTCCGCACAGATACGCAGTATTTT. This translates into CASSFSQVRTDTQYF.

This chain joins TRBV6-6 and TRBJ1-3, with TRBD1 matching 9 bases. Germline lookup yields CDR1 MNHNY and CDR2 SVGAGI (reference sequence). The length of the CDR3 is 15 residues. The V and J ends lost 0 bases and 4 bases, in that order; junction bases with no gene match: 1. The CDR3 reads CASSYSGQGGNTIYF. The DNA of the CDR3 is TGTGCCAGCAGTTACTCGGGACAGGGAGGAAACACCATATATTTT.

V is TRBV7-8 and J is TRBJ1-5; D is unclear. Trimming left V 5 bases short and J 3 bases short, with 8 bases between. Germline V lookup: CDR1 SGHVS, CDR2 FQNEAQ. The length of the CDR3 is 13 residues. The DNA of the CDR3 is TGTGCCAGCAGCGCGCCTGACAATCAGCCCCAGCATTTT. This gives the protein CASSAPDNQPQHF.

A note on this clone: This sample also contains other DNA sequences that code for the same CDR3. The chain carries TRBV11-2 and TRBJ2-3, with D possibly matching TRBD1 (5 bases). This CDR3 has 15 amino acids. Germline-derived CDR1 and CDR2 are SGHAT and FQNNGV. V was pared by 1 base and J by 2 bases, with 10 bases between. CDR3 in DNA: TGTGCCAGCAGCTTAGTGGGGCAAATCACAGATACGCAGTATTTT. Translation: CASSLVGQITDTQYF.

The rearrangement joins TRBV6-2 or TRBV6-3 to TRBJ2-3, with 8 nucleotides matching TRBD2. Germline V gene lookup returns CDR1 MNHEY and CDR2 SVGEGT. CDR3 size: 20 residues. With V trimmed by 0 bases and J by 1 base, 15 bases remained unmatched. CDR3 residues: CASSYSNRLANGSGTDTQYF. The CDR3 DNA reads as TGTGCCAGCAGTTACTCGAACCGACTAGCGAATGGATCTGGCACAGATACGCAGTATTTT.

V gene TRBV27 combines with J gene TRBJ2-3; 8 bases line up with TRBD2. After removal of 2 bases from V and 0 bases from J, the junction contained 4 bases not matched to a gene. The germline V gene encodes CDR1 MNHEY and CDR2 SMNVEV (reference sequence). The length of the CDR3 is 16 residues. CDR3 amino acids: CASSLNPSGSTDTQYF. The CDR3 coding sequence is TGTGCCAGCAGTTTAAACCCTAGCGGGAGCACAGATACGCAGTATTTT.

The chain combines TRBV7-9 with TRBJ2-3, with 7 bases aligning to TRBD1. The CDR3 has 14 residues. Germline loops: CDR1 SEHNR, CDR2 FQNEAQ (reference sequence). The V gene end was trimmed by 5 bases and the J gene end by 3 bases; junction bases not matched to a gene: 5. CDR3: CASSPDRVTDTQYF. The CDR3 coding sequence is TGTGCCAGCAGCCCTGACAGGGTGACAGATACGCAGTATTTT.

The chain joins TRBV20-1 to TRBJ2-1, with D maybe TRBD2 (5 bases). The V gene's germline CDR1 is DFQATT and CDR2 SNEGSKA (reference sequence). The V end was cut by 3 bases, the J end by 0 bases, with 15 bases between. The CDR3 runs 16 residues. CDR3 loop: CSASAFKRSSYNEQFF. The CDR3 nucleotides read TGCAGTGCTAGTGCCTTTAAGCGGAGCTCCTACAATGAGCAGTTCTTC.

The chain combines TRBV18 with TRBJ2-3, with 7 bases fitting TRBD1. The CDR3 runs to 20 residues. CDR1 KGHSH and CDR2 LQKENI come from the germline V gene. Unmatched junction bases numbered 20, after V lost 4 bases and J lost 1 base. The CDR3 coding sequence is TGTGCCAGCTCACGACGCCCGGGACAGTCATCCATGGGGGGCACAGATACGCAGTATTTT. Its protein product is CASSRRPGQSSMGGTDTQYF.

In nucleotides, the CDR3 is TGTGCCAGCAGCCGAGATTGGGGCGGGACCCCGGGGGGCGGGGAGCTGTTTTTT. As protein: CASSRDWGGTPGGGELFF. The chain uses TRBV4-2 and TRBJ2-2; TRBD2 aligns across 7 bases. There are 18 residues in the CDR3. V lost 4 bases and J lost 7; bases outside the gene matches: 18. Germline V gene lookup returns CDR1 LGHNA and CDR2 YNFKEQ.

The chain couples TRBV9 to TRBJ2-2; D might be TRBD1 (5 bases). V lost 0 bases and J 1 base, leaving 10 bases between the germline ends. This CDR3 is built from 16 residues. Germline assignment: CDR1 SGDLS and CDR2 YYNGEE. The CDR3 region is CASSVGPRENTGELFF. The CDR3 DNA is TGTGCCAGCAGCGTAGGCCCCAGGGAGAACACCGGGGAGCTGTTTTTT.

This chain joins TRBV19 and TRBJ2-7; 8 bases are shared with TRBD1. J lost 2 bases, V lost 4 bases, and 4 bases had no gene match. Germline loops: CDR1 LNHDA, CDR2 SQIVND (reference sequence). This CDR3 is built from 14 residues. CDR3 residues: CASSRDRPAYEQYV. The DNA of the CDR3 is TGTGCCAGTAGTAGGGACAGGCCGGCCTACGAGCAGTACGTC.

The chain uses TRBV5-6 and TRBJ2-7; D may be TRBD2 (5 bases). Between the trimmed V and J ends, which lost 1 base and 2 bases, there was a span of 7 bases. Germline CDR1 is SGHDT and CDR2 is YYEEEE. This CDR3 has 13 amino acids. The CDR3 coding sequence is TGTGCCAGCAGCTTGCTCGGGACCTACGAGCAGTACTTC. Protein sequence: CASSLLGTYEQYF.

DNA of the CDR3: TGTGCCAGCAGTCTTAATAGAGATCAGCCCCAGCATTTT. It encodes CASSLNRDQPQHF. This chain uses TRBV6-5 with TRBJ1-5; no reliable D call. CDR3 length: 13 amino acids. Trimming took off 5 bases at V and 5 bases at J, with 10 bases between the two ends. Looked up from germline, CDR1 is MNHEY and CDR2 is SVGAGI.

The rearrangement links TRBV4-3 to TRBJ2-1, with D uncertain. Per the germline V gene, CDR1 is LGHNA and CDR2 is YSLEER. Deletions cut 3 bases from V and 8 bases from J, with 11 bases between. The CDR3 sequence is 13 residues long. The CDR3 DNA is TGCGCCAGCAGCCATCAAATGTGGCATGAGCAGTTCTTC. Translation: CASSHQMWHEQFF.

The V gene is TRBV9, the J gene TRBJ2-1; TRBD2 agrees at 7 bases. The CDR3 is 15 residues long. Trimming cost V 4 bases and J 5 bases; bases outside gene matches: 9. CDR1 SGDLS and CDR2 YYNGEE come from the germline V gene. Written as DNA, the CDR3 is TGTGCCAGCAGCTCATCGCTAGCGGTTCACAATGAGCAGTTCTTC. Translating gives CASSSSLAVHNEQFF.